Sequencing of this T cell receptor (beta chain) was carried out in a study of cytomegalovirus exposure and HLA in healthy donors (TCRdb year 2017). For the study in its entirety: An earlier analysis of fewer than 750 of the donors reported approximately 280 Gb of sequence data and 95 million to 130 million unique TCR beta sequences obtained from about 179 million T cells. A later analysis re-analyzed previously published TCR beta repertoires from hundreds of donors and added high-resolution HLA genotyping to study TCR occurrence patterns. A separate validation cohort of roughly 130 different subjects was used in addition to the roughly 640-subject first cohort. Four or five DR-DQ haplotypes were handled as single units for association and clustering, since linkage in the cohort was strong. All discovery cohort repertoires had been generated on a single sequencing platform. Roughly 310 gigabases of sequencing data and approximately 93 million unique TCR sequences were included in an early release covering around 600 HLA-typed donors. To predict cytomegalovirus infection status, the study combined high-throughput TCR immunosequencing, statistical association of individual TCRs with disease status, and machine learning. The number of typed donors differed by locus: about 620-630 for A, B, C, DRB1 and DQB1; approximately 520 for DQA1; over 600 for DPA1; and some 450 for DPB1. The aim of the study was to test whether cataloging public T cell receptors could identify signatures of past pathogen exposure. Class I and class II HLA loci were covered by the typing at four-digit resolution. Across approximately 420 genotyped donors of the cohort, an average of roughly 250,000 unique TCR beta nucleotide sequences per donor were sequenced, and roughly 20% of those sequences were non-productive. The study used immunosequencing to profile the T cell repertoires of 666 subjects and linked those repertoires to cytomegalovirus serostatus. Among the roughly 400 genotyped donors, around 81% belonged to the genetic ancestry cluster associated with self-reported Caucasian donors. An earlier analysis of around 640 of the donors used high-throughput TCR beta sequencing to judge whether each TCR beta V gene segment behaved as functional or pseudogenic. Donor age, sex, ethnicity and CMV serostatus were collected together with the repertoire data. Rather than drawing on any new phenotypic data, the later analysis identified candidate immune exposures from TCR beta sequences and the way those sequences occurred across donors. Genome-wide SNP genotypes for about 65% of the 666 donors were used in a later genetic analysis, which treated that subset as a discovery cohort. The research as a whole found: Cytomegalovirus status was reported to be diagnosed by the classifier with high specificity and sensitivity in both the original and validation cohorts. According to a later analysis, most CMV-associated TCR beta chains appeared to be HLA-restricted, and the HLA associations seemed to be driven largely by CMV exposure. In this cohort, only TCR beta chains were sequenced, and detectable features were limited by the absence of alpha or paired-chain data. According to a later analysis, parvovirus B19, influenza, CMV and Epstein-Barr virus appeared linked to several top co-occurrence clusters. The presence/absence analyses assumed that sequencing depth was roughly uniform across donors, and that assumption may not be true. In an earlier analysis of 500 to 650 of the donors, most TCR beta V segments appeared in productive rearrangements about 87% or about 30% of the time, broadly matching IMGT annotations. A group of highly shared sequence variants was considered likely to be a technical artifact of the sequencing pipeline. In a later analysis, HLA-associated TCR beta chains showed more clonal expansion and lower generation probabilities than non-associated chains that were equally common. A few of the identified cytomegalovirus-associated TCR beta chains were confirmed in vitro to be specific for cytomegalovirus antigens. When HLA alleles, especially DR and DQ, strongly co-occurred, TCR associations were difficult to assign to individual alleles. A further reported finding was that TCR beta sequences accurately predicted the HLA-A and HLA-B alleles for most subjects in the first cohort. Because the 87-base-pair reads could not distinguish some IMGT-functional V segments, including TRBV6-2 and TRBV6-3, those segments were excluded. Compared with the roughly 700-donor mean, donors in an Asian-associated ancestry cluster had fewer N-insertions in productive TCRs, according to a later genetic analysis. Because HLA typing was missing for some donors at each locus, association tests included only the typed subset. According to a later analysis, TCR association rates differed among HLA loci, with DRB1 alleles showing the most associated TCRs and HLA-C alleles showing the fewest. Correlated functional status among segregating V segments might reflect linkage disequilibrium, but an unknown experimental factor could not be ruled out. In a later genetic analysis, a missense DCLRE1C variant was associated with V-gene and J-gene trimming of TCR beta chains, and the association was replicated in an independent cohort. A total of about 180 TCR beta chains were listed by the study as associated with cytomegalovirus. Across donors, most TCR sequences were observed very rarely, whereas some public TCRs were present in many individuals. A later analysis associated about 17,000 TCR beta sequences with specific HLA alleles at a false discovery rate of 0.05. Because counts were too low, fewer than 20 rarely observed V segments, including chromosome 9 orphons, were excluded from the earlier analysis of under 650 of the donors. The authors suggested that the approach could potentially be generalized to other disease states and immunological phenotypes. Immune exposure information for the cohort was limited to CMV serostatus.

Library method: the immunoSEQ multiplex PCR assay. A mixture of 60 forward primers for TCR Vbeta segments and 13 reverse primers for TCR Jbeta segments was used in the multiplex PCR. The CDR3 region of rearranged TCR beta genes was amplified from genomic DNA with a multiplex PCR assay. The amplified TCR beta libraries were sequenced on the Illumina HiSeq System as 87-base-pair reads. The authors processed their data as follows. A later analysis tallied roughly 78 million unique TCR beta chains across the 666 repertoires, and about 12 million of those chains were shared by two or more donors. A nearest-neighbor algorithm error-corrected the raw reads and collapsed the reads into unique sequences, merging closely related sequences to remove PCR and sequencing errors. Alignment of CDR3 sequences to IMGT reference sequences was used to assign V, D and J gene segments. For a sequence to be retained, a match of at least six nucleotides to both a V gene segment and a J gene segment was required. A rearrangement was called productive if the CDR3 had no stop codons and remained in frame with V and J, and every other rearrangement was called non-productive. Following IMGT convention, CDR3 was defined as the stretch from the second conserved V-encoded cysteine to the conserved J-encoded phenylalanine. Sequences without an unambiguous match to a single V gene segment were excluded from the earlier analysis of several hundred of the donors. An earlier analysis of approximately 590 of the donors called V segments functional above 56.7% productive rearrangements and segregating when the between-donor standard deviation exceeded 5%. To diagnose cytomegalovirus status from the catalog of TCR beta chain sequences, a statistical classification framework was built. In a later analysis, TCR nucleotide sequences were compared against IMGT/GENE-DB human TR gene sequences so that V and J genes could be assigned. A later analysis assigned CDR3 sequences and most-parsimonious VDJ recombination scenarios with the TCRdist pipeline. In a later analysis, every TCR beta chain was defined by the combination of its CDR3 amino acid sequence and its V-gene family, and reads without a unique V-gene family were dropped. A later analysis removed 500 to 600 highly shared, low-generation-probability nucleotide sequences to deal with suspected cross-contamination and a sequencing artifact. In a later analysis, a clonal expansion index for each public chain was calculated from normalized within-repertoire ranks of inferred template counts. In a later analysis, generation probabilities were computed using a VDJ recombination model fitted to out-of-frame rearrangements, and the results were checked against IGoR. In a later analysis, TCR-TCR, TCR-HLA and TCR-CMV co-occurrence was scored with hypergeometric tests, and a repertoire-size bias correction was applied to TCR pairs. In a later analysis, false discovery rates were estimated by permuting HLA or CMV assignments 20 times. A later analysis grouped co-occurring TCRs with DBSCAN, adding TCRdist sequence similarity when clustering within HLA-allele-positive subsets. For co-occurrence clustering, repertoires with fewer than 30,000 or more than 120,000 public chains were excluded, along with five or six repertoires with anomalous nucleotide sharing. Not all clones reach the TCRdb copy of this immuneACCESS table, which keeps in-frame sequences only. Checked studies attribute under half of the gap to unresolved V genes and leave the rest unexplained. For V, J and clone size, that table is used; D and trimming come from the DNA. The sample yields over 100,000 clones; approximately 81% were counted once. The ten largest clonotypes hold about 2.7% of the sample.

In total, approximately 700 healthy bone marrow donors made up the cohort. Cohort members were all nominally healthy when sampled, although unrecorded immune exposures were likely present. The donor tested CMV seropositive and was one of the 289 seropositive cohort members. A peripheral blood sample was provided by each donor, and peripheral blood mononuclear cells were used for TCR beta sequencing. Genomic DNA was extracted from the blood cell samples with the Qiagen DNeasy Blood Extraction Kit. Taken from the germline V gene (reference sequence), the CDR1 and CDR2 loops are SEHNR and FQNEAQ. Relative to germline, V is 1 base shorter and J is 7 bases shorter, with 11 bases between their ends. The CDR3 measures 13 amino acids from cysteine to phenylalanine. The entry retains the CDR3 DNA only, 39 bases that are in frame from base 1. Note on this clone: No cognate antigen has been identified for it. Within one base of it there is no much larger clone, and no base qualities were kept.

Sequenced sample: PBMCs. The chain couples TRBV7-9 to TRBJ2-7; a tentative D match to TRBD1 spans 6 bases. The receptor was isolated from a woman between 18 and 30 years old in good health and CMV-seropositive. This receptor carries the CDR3 CASSLGGLREQYF. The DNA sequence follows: TGTGCCAGCAGCTTAGGGGGGCTCCGAGAGCAGTACTTC.